This is a list of T cell receptor beta chains from one sample in a study of cytomegalovirus exposure and HLA in healthy donors. Repertoires were generated with immunoSEQ multiplex PCR, while TCRdb's copy carries only in-frame clones and drops some. The sample has around 40,000 clones, 68% seen once; the top ten hold about 4%. Sequencing was done on a sample of PBMCs. These receptors all come from a middle-aged man in good health and CMV-seronegative. Both conserved end residues are part of each CDR3. Each record gives: D gene, V gene, CDR3 length, clone size, J gene, CDR3 protein, CDR3 DNA. A D gene is named only where the DNA matches it firmly. Where a row states a size, it is once, few, many or the class of an expanded clone; other rows omit it.

d_gene: .; v_gene: TRBV28; len: 14; abundance: .; j_gene: TRBJ1-5; CDR3aa: CASSLTGVNQPQHF; CDR3nt: TGTGCCAGCAGTTTAACAGGCGTCAATCAGCCCCAGCATTTT
d_gene: .; v_gene: TRBV13; len: 12; abundance: .; j_gene: TRBJ2-5; CDR3aa: CASSLGEETQYF; CDR3nt: TGTGCCAGCAGCTTAGGTGAGGAGACCCAGTACTTC
d_gene: .; v_gene: TRBV28; len: 14; abundance: few; j_gene: TRBJ2-5; CDR3aa: CASSLVGRVETQYF; CDR3nt: TGTGCCAGCAGTTTAGTAGGTCGGGTGGAGACCCAGTACTTC
d_gene: TRBD1; v_gene: TRBV10-3; len: 13; abundance: .; j_gene: TRBJ1-2; CDR3aa: CAITRDRSYGYTF; CDR3nt: TGTGCCATCACCCGGGACAGATCCTATGGCTACACCTTC
d_gene: .; v_gene: TRBV10-3; len: 13; abundance: .; j_gene: TRBJ2-7; CDR3aa: CAISEGGGYEQYF; CDR3nt: TGTGCCATCAGTGAGGGGGGCGGGTACGAGCAGTACTTC
d_gene: .; v_gene: TRBV30; len: 13; abundance: .; j_gene: TRBJ2-7; CDR3aa: CAWVSSPSYEQYF; CDR3nt: TGTGCCTGGGTGAGCTCGCCGAGCTACGAGCAGTACTTC
d_gene: TRBD2; v_gene: TRBV7-2; len: 16; abundance: .; j_gene: TRBJ2-3; CDR3aa: CASSLRTSGGPDTQYF; CDR3nt: TGTGCCAGCAGCTTAAGGACTAGCGGGGGGCCAGATACGCAGTATTTT
d_gene: TRBD1; v_gene: TRBV25-1; len: 14; abundance: few; j_gene: TRBJ2-7; CDR3aa: CASSELTGGNEQYF; CDR3nt: TGTGCCAGCAGTGAATTAACAGGGGGAAACGAGCAGTACTTC
d_gene: .; v_gene: TRBV19; len: 15; abundance: .; j_gene: TRBJ2-5; CDR3aa: CASSIGSRSQETQYF; CDR3nt: TGTGCCAGTAGTATTGGATCCCGGAGCCAAGAGACCCAGTACTTC
d_gene: .; v_gene: TRBV28; len: 16; abundance: few; j_gene: TRBJ1-1; CDR3aa: CASSPPGGQQINEAFF; CDR3nt: TGTGCCAGCAGCCCCCCGGGAGGACAGCAAATTAATGAAGCTTTCTTT
d_gene: .; v_gene: TRBV28; len: 14; abundance: .; j_gene: TRBJ1-2; CDR3aa: CASSPRGRVGGYTF; CDR3nt: TGTGCCAGCAGTCCAAGAGGCAGGGTTGGGGGCTACACCTTC
d_gene: .; v_gene: TRBV6-1; len: 13; abundance: few; j_gene: TRBJ2-6; CDR3aa: CASTQTGANVLTF; CDR3nt: TGTGCCAGCACCCAGACTGGGGCCAACGTCCTGACTTTC